What follows are 21 T cell receptor beta chains derived from one specimen sequenced in a study of long-term antiretroviral therapy in people with HIV. Run at survey level, the immunoSEQ assay was version v3.0. Data came from immunoSEQ multiplex PCR; TCRdb stores just in-frame clones and leaves some out. The sample carries about 43,000 clones, over 90% recorded once. The sequencing here drew on unsorted PBMCs, taken around 9.2 years after starting antiretroviral therapy. The source is a young man with HIV.

The chain employs TRBV7-9 and TRBJ1-3; TRBD1 aligns across 9 bases. The CDR3 has 16 amino acids. Trimming at V came to 4 bases and at J to 2 bases, leaving 6 bases not matched to a gene. Germline V CDR1 and CDR2: SEHNR, FQNEAQ (reference sequence). CDR3 sequence (DNA): TGTGCCAGCAGCTCCCGGACAGGGGAGGCTGGAAACACCATATATTTT. Its translation is CASSSRTGEAGNTIYF.

The rearrangement links TRBV2 to TRBJ2-7, with D perhaps TRBD2 (6 bases). In germline, CDR1 is SNHLY, CDR2 FYNNEI. The ends were cut back, 6 bases at V and 0 bases at J, with 12 bases in the middle. The CDR3 runs to 14 residues. The CDR3 region is CASRAGTASYEQYF. CDR3 bases: TGTGCCAGCAGAGCCGGGACTGCCTCCTACGAGCAGTACTTC. Together with reference TRBV2 and TRBJ2-7, the CDR3 gives the full variable domain: EPEVTQTPSHQVTQMGQEVILRCVPISNHLYFYWYRQILGQKVEFLVSFYNNEISEKSEIFDDQFSVERPDGSNFTLKIRSTKLEDSAMYFCASRAGTASYEQYFGPGTRLTVT.

The chain is built from TRBV15 and TRBJ2-2; TRBD1 matches at 10 bases. This CDR3 has 17 residues. The junction had 7 bases not matched to a gene; V was cut back by 1 base and J by 5 bases. Germline CDR1 reads LNHNV; CDR2 reads YYDKDF (reference sequence). CDR3 loop: CATSRGWAGQGTGELFF. Written as DNA, the CDR3 is TGTGCCACCAGCAGAGGGTGGGCGGGACAGGGGACCGGGGAGCTGTTTTTT.

The gene calls are TRBV2 and TRBJ1-2, with D possibly matching TRBD1 (5 bases). This CDR3 region has 12 residues. Deletions cut 4 bases from V and 6 bases from J, with 9 bases between. Germline assignment: CDR1 SNHLY and CDR2 FYNNEI. This chain's CDR3 is CASSVRGDGYTF. CDR3 bases: TGTGCCAGCAGTGTAAGGGGTGATGGCTACACCTTC.

The genes are TRBV6-5 and TRBJ1-1; D may be TRBD1 (5 bases). Trimming took off 5 bases at V and 8 bases at J, with 18 bases between the two ends. This CDR3 has 14 amino acids. CDR1 is MNHEY, CDR2 SVGAGI, per germline. CDR3 sequence reads: CASSPSTGAWEAFF. CDR3 nucleotide sequence: TGTGCCAGCAGTCCTTCTACAGGAGCCTGGGAAGCTTTCTTT.

The chain employs TRBV27 and TRBJ1-2; perhaps TRBD1 as D (5 bases). Trimming cost V 0 bases and J 3 bases, with 14 bases left between them. The CDR3 loop spans 16 amino acids. Per germline, CDR1 MNHEY and CDR2 SMNVEV (reference sequence). CDR3 sequence (DNA): TGTGCCAGCAGTTTATCGATGGGGGAATATGACTATGGCTACACCTTC. The encoded protein is CASSLSMGEYDYGYTF.

V is TRBV7-6 and J is TRBJ2-6; 7 positions match TRBD1. Germline CDR1 and CDR2: SGHVS and FNYEAQ. The ends lost 4 bases at V and 1 base at J; junction bases unmatched: 10. The CDR3 is 18 residues long. In nucleotides, the CDR3 is TGTGCCAGCAGCTCAGGGGGAGTCGGGCCTTCTGGGGCCAACGTCCTGACTTTC. It specifies CASSSGGVGPSGANVLTF.

The J gene is TRBJ1-1, the V gene TRBV6-1; TRBD1 might be the D (6 bases). Trimming stripped 2 bases from V and 5 bases from J, with 27 bases between. Germline-derived CDR1 and CDR2 are MNHNS and SASEGT. The CDR3 has 19 residues. This chain's CDR3 is CASSEPLPPRGGRGTEAFF. The CDR3, as DNA: TGTGCCAGCAGTGAACCCCTTCCACCGCGAGGGGGAAGAGGGACTGAAGCTTTCTTT.

The chain employs TRBV18 and TRBJ1-1; no clear D gene. Germline CDR1 and CDR2: KGHSH and LQKENI. Trimming took 2 bases from V and 3 from J, leaving 13 bases between them. CDR3 size: 15 residues. CDR3 sequence (DNA): TGTGCCAGCTCACCAACCCCTCTAACCTACACTGAAGCTTTCTTT. Amino acid sequence: CASSPTPLTYTEAFF.

The genes are TRBV2 and TRBJ2-2; tentatively, D is TRBD1 (5 bases). CDR3 length: 16 amino acids. Germline-derived CDR1 and CDR2 are SNHLY and FYNNEI. Trimming pared 4 bases from V and 0 bases from J, leaving 12 bases between. In DNA form, the CDR3 reads TGTGCCAGCAGTGCTTTCGGACACGCGAACACCGGGGAGCTGTTTTTT. Its translation: CASSAFGHANTGELFF.

The chain couples TRBV6-5 to TRBJ1-5, with 8 positions matching TRBD1. The CDR3 sequence is 15 residues long. Germline CDR1 reads MNHEY; CDR2 reads SVGAGI. After removal of 6 bases from V and 6 bases from J, the junction contained 10 bases not matched to a gene. CDR3 sequence reads: CASRPRQGYGQPQHF. CDR3 sequence (DNA): TGTGCCAGCAGACCCCGACAGGGGTACGGTCAGCCCCAGCATTTT.

The chain couples TRBV27 to TRBJ1-5; TRBD1 matches 7 bases. Germline trimming cut 7 bases from V and 0 bases from J; bases unmatched to any gene: 18. The CDR3 runs to 19 residues. Germline V gene sequence: CDR1 MNHEY, CDR2 SMNVEV (reference sequence). The CDR3 nucleotides are TGTGCCAGCACTGTAAGTAGGGCTCACAGGGGATTTAGCAATCAGCCCCAGCATTTT. Translated, it gives CASTVSRAHRGFSNQPQHF.

The chain employs TRBV28 and TRBJ1-2; D might be TRBD1 (6 bases). The CDR3 has 12 amino acids. Germline V CDR1 and CDR2: MDHEN, SYDVKM. Trimming cost V 5 bases and J 7 bases, with 11 bases left between them. CDR3: CASSLQGPGYTF. The CDR3 coding sequence is TGTGCCAGCAGTCTACAGGGTCCTGGCTACACCTTC.

The chain employs TRBV10-2 and TRBJ1-5, with TRBD1 matching over 11 bases. Germline CDR1 reads WSHSY; CDR2 reads SAAADI. The CDR3 length is 14 residues. V was clipped by 8 bases and J by 5 bases; unmatched bases: 5. The CDR3 coding sequence is TGCGCCAGCGGGGGGACAGGGGGAGATCAGCCCCAGCATTTT. It specifies CASGGTGGDQPQHF.

This chain joins TRBV2 and TRBJ2-3; D unresolved. CDR3 length: 13 residues. Trimming cost V 6 bases and J 6 bases, with 13 bases left between them. Germline V CDR1 and CDR2: SNHLY, FYNNEI. The CDR3 reads CASRGSQWDTQYF. In nucleotides, the CDR3 is TGTGCCAGCAGGGGGTCCCAATGGGATACGCAGTATTTT.

The chain couples TRBV5-1 to TRBJ1-1; D unclear. V lost 0 bases, J lost 10 bases, and 16 bases lay in between. This CDR3 has 14 amino acids. The V gene's germline CDR1 is SGHRS and CDR2 YFSETQ. CDR3 protein: CASSLEYGGQAAFF. Written as DNA, the CDR3 is TGCGCCAGCAGCTTGGAGTATGGCGGGCAGGCAGCTTTCTTT.

This clone has a single count. The chain links TRBV6-5 to TRBJ1-6; possible D gene TRBD1, 5 bases. Trimming took off 4 bases at V and 7 bases at J, with 8 bases between the two ends. Germline CDR1 and CDR2: MNHEY and SVGAGI. This CDR3 is 13 amino acids long. The DNA of the CDR3 is TGTGCCAGCAGTTTTTCAGGGAATTCACCCCTCCACTTT. Translation: CASSFSGNSPLHF.

The genes are TRBV4-1 and TRBJ2-5; possibly TRBD2 for D (7 bases). Germline V gives CDR1 MGHRA, CDR2 YSYEKL. This CDR3 is built from 16 residues. V was clipped by 0 bases and J by 4 bases, with 15 bases between them. The CDR3 DNA is TGCGCCAGCAGCCAAGATCATCGGGGGGCCCTAGAGACCCAGTACTTC. Encoded protein: CASSQDHRGALETQYF.

The genes are TRBV6-1 and TRBJ2-5, with D maybe TRBD2 (5 bases). CDR1 and CDR2 from the germline V gene are MNHNS and SASEGT. V lost 3 bases and J 5 bases, leaving 19 bases between the germline ends. The CDR3 spans 16 residues. CDR3 residues: CASSDVDLRPQETQYF. The CDR3 bases are TGTGCCAGCAGTGATGTGGACTTACGGCCCCAGGAGACCCAGTACTTC.

Written as DNA, the CDR3 is TGTGCCTGGAGTACTACAGGGCATCAGCCCCAGCATTTT. It translates to CAWSTTGHQPQHF. The J gene is TRBJ1-5, the V gene TRBV30; maybe TRBD1 (6 bases). CDR1 GTSNPN and CDR2 SVGIG come from the germline V gene (reference sequence). The CDR3 sequence is 13 residues long. The ends were cut back, 2 bases at V and 5 bases at J, with 10 bases in the middle.

This sequence joins TRBV5-1 and TRBJ2-3; no definite D call. There are 14 residues in the CDR3. V was pared by 0 bases and J by 0 bases, with 5 bases between. Germline V CDR1 and CDR2: SGHRS, YFSETQ. The CDR3 sequence is CASSLDTSTDTQYF. CDR3 DNA: TGCGCCAGCAGCTTGGATACTAGCACAGATACGCAGTATTTT.